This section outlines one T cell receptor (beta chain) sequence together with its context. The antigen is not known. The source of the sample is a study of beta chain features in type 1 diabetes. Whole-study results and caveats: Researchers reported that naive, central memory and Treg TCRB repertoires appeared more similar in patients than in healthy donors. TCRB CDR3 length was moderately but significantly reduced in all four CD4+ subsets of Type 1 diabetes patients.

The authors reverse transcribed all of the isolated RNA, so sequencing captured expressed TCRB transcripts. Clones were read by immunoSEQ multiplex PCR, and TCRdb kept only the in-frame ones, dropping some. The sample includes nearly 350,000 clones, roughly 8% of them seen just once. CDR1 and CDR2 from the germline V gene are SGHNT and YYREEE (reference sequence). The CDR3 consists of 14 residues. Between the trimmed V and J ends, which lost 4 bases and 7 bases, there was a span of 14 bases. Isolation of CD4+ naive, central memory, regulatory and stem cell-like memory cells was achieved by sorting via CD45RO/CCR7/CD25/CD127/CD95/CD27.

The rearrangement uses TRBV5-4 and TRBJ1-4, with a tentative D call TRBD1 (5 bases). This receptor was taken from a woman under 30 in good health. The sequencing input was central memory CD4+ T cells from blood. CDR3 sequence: CASSPGPDSEKLFF. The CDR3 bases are TGTGCCAGCAGCCCGGGGCCAGACAGTGAAAAACTGTTTTTT.